This TCR beta chain was recovered during a study of blood T cell repertoires in COVID-19. Participants reported their clinical history, and cohort assignment relied on those reports. In the authors' workflow: Amplified reference gene primers provided the basis for estimating nucleated cell counts. Data came from immunoSEQ multiplex PCR; TCRdb stores just in-frame clones and leaves some out. V and J calls and clone size are as listed in that table; D and trimming were resolved from the DNA. The repertoire holds a few hundred thousand clones, with over 75% as singletons. Germline assignment: CDR1 SGDLS and CDR2 YYNGEE. The CDR3 has 13 amino acids. The V and J ends lost 0 bases and 6 bases, in that order; junction bases with no gene match: 1.

This clonotype was obtained from a woman aged 40 to 50 with acute COVID-19. Sequencing was carried out using PBMCs or T cells enriched from blood (not recorded which). The chain uses TRBV9 and TRBJ1-1, with TRBD1 matching over 8 bases. CDR3: CASSVGDRPEAFF. The CDR3, as DNA: TGTGCCAGCAGCGTAGGGGACAGGCCTGAAGCTTTCTTT.